This record covers a single T cell receptor (beta chain). This table comes from immunoSEQ multiplex PCR, and its TCRdb copy is limited to in-frame clones, with some not included. This sample has 90,000 to 120,000 clones, with about 90% found just once. CDR3 length equals 13 residues. The ends were cut back, 8 bases at V and 7 bases at J, with 12 bases in the middle. The germline CDR1 and CDR2 sequences are SGHTA and FQGTGA. This sample stems from a study of blood T cell repertoires in COVID-19. The specimen was peripheral blood. This chain uses TRBV7-3 with TRBJ1-6; D might be TRBD1 (5 bases). This TCR was recovered from a woman aged 25-40 years with acute or convalescent COVID-19. CDR3 DNA: TGTGCCAGCTCCCTGACAGTAAATTCACCCCTCCACTTT. Translating gives CASSLTVNSPLHF.